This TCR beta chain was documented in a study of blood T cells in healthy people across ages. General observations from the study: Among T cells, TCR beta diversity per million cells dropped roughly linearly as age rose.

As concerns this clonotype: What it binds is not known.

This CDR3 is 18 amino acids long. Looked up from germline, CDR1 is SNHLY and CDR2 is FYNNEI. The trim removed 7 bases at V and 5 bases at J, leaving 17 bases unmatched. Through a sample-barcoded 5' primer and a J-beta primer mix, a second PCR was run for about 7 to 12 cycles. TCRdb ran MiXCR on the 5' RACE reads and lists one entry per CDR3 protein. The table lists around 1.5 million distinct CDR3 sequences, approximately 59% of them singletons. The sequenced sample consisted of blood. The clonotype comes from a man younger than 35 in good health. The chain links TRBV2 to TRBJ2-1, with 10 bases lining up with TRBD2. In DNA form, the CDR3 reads TGTGCCAGCATTTCCGGGACTAGCGTCCTCTGGGTCCACAATGAGCAGTTCTTC. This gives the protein CASISGTSVLWVHNEQFF.